The 23 T cell receptor beta chains below come from one sample, sequenced in a study of blood T cell repertoires in COVID-19. Repertoires were generated with immunoSEQ multiplex PCR, while TCRdb's copy carries only in-frame clones and drops some. The table has 15,000 to 20,000 clones, roughly 82% seen once; the top ten hold approximately 28%. The sample consisted of peripheral blood. The source is a woman between 65 and 79 years old with active COVID-19.

This clone showed up just a few times. The V and J genes are TRBV9 and TRBJ1-1, with D maybe TRBD1 (6 bases). With 3 bases removed from V and 4 bases from J, the gap between germline ends came to 25 bases. This CDR3 contains 18 residues. The germline CDR1 and CDR2 sequences are SGDLS and YYNGEE. The CDR3 is CASSAHSGGTPHFTEAFF. The CDR3 bases are TGTGCCAGCAGCGCCCATTCCGGTGGGACACCGCATTTCACTGAAGCTTTCTTT. The variable domain in full, completed from reference TRBV9 and TRBJ1-1, reads DSGVTQTPKHLITATGQRVTLRCSPRSGDLSVYWYQQSLDQGLQFLIQYYNGEERAKGNILERFSAQQFPDLHSELNLSSLELGDSALYFCASSAHSGGTPHFTEAFFGQGTRLTVV.

The chain combines TRBV28 with TRBJ1-5, with a possible D match to TRBD1 (6 bases). The CDR3 is 15 residues long. Trimming cost V 9 bases and J 8 bases, with 23 bases left between them. CDR1 MDHEN and CDR2 SYDVKM come from the germline V gene. The CDR3 coding sequence is TGTGCCAGTTCCCTCCCTGGACAGCAGTTTGAGCCCCAGCATTTT. It encodes CASSLPGQQFEPQHF.

V gene TRBV5-8 combines with J gene TRBJ2-3; the D gene is possibly TRBD2 (6 bases). This CDR3 has 14 residues. Germline lookup yields CDR1 SGHTS and CDR2 YDEGEE. Trimming took 4 bases from V and 2 from J, leaving 11 bases between them. The DNA of the CDR3 is TGTGCCAGCAGCCCGGGACTCCCCACAGATACGCAGTATTTT. Its translation: CASSPGLPTDTQYF.

The CDR3 nucleotides are TGCAGCGTTGAACAGGGCCACACAGATACGCAGTATTTT. Protein: CSVEQGHTDTQYF. V usage is TRBV29-1 and J usage is TRBJ2-3; maybe TRBD1 (5 bases). Germline values: CDR1 SQVTM, CDR2 ANQGSEA. The V end was cut by 2 bases, the J end by 2 bases, with 8 bases between. This CDR3 spans 13 amino acids.

This sequence joins TRBV2 and TRBJ2-1, with a possible D match to TRBD2 (5 bases). The CDR3 is 16 residues long. Germline V gene sequence: CDR1 SNHLY, CDR2 FYNNEI. The ends were cut back, 6 bases at V and 0 bases at J, with 15 bases in the middle. The CDR3 DNA reads TGTGCCAGCAGGGCAGGACTGGTGGGCTCCTACAATGAGCAGTTCTTC. Translation: CASRAGLVGSYNEQFF. The whole variable domain, filled in from reference TRBV2 and TRBJ2-1, reads EPEVTQTPSHQVTQMGQEVILRCVPISNHLYFYWYRQILGQKVEFLVSFYNNEISEKSEIFDDQFSVERPDGSNFTLKIRSTKLEDSAMYFCASRAGLVGSYNEQFFGPGTRLTVL.

This clone has only one observation. This chain links TRBV7-3 with TRBJ1-1, with D possibly being TRBD1 (6 bases). V was pared by 1 base and J by 7 bases, with 7 bases between. Germline CDR1 and CDR2: SGHTA and FQGTGA. CDR3 length: 12 amino acids. The CDR3 loop reads CASSLRGGEAFF. In nucleotides, the CDR3 is TGTGCCAGCAGCTTAAGAGGGGGTGAAGCTTTCTTT.

The chain links TRBV6-5 to TRBJ1-5; D is undetermined. The ends were cut back, 6 bases at V and 4 bases at J, with 10 bases in the middle. Germline CDR1 reads MNHEY; CDR2 reads SVGAGI. The CDR3 spans 13 residues. The CDR3 DNA reads TGTGCCAGCAGGGGCGCTGGGAATCAGCCCCAGCATTTT. Translated, it gives CASRGAGNQPQHF.

This chain uses TRBV6-1 with TRBJ2-5; D is perhaps TRBD2 (5 bases). This CDR3 region has 13 residues. Germline assignment: CDR1 MNHNS and CDR2 SASEGT. With 1 base removed from V and 9 bases from J, the gap between germline ends came to 12 bases. The CDR3: CASSEEDRGSQYF. The CDR3 DNA follows: TGTGCCAGCAGTGAAGAGGACCGCGGGTCCCAGTACTTC.

A single count supports this clone. The chain links TRBV28 to TRBJ2-3, with 10 bases identical to TRBD2. This CDR3 is 18 amino acids long. V was pared by 8 bases and J by 5 bases, with 19 bases of the junction left unmatched. Germline CDR1 MDHEN, CDR2 SYDVKM. The CDR3 DNA is TGTGCCAGCCCTAGCGGGAGTATGAAAAAAAAGGATAGAGATACGCAGTATTTT. Residues: CASPSGSMKKKDRDTQYF.

The chain uses TRBV28 and TRBJ2-5, with 9 bases identical to TRBD1. The CDR3 extends over 15 amino acids. CDR1 is MDHEN, CDR2 SYDVKM, per germline. The CDR3 loop is CAKWRNRGLQETQYF. The DNA for the CDR3 is TGTGCTAAGTGGAGGAACAGGGGGCTGCAAGAGACCCAGTACTTC.

V gene TRBV7-2 combines with J gene TRBJ2-7; possibly TRBD1 for D (5 bases). The CDR3 consists of 15 residues. CDR1 is SGHTA, CDR2 FQGNSA, per germline. Trimming took off 5 bases at V and 0 bases at J, with 14 bases between the two ends. CDR3 nucleotides: TGTGCCAGCAGCCCGTTTAGACAGAACTCCTACGAGCAGTACTTC. This encodes CASSPFRQNSYEQYF.

This clone turned up a few times. The CDR3 loop reads CASSPGLAGGEQYF. CDR3 DNA: TGTGCCAGCAGTCCGGGACTAGCGGGGGGCGAGCAGTACTTC. The chain uses TRBV6-5 and TRBJ2-7; 15 bases are shared with TRBD2. Trimming removed 5 bases from V and 6 bases from J; junction bases left unmatched: 2. The V gene's germline CDR1 is MNHEY and CDR2 SVGAGI. CDR3 size: 14 residues.

CDR3 bases: TGCGCCAGCAGCTTGGGGCTAGCGGCCACAGATACGCAGTATTTT. This encodes CASSLGLAATDTQYF. The chain carries TRBV5-1 and TRBJ2-3, with 7 positions matching TRBD2. Germline CDR1 is SGHRS and CDR2 is YFSETQ. This CDR3 is 15 amino acids long. Trimming removed 0 bases from V and 2 bases from J; junction bases left unmatched: 3.

V gene TRBV28 combines with J gene TRBJ1-5; D perhaps matches TRBD1 (5 bases). V lost 4 bases, J lost 1 base, and 11 bases lay in between. CDR3 length equals 15 residues. Germline V gene lookup returns CDR1 MDHEN and CDR2 SYDVKM. For the CDR3, the DNA is TGTGCCAGCAGTTCTACAGGAGGGAGCAATCAGCCCCAGCATTTT. This gives the protein CASSSTGGSNQPQHF.

The rearrangement uses TRBV5-1 and TRBJ2-2; 8 bases agree with TRBD2. V shed 0 bases and J 2 bases; nucleotides not matched to a gene: 3. Germline V gives CDR1 SGHRS, CDR2 YFSETQ. The CDR3 spans 16 residues. In nucleotides, the CDR3 is TGCGCCAGCAGCTTGGTCAGCGGGAGCAACACCGGGGAGCTGTTTTTT. Translating it yields CASSLVSGSNTGELFF. Full variable domain (missing parts from reference TRBV5-1 and TRBJ2-2): KAGVTQTPRYLIKTRGQQVTLSCSPISGHRSVSWYQQTPGQGLQFLFEYFSETQRNKGNFPGRFSGRQFSNSRSEMNVSTLELGDSALYLCASSLVSGSNTGELFFGEGSRLTVL.

The rearrangement joins TRBV6-6 to TRBJ2-7, with TRBD2 matching 8 bases. From germline, CDR1 is MNHNY and CDR2 SVGAGI (reference sequence). The CDR3 sequence is 15 residues long. The ends lost 2 bases at V and 3 bases at J; junction bases unmatched: 6. The chain's CDR3 is CASSYLAGGGYEQYF. The CDR3, as DNA: TGTGCCAGCAGTTACCTAGCGGGTGGGGGCTACGAGCAGTACTTC.

V and J are TRBV5-1 and TRBJ2-7; D may be TRBD1 (6 bases). Germline assignment: CDR1 SGHRS and CDR2 YFSETQ. With 6 bases removed from V and 2 bases from J, the gap between germline ends came to 15 bases. The CDR3 sequence is 14 residues long. The CDR3 DNA follows: TGCGCCAGCAAGCAGACAGGTGGACCCTACGAGCAGTACTTC. Translated: CASKQTGGPYEQYF.

The rearrangement links TRBV6-5 to TRBJ2-5; a weak D match, TRBD1 (6 bases). The germline gives CDR1 MNHEY, CDR2 SVGAGI. The CDR3 covers 13 residues. V was cut by 6 bases and J by 1 base, with 9 bases left in between. This CDR3 reads CASRGGSQETQYF. The CDR3 DNA reads as TGTGCCAGCAGAGGGGGTAGCCAAGAGACCCAGTACTTC.

The V and J genes are TRBV27 and TRBJ2-7, with a possible D match to TRBD1 (6 bases). This CDR3 has 13 amino acids. Trimming removed 7 bases from V and 3 bases from J, with 13 bases in between. CDR1 and CDR2 (germline): MNHEY, SMNVEV (reference sequence). DNA for the CDR3: TGTGCCAGCACCTCTGGGGGCAACTACGAGCAGTACTTC. It yields the protein CASTSGGNYEQYF.

The V gene is TRBV2, the J gene TRBJ2-7, with 11 bases aligning to TRBD2. The germline V gene has CDR1 SNHLY and CDR2 FYNNEI. The V and J ends lost 8 bases and 6 bases, in that order; junction bases with no gene match: 6. There are 13 residues in the CDR3. The CDR3, as DNA: TGTGCCAGCGCTACTAGCGGGAGAAGCGAGCAGTACTTC. Protein: CASATSGRSEQYF.

The rearrangement uses TRBV10-3 and TRBJ2-3; 7 bases fit TRBD2. Per germline, CDR1 ENHRY and CDR2 SYGVKD. Trimming cost V 5 bases and J 3 bases; bases outside gene matches: 5. The CDR3 is made up of 14 amino acids. CDR3 region: CAISWTSSTDTQYF. DNA of the CDR3: TGTGCCATCAGTTGGACTAGTTCGACAGATACGCAGTATTTT.

The chain carries TRBV6-2 or TRBV6-3 and TRBJ2-3, with 7 nucleotides matching TRBD2. The V and J ends lost 5 bases and 4 bases, in that order; junction bases with no gene match: 9. There are 15 residues in the CDR3. The germline CDR1 and CDR2 sequences are MNHEY and SVGEGT. The CDR3 sequence is CASSRWAGAPDTQYF. The CDR3 region has the DNA TGTGCCAGCAGTAGGTGGGCGGGAGCTCCAGATACGCAGTATTTT.

This chain connects TRBV27 to TRBJ2-5, with D possibly TRBD2 on 7 matching bases. Germline loops: CDR1 MNHEY, CDR2 SMNVEV (reference sequence). This CDR3 is 15 amino acids long. Trimming shortened V by 8 bases and J by 7 bases, and 23 bases separated the two germline ends. For the CDR3, the DNA is TGTGCCAGCTCCCAGTGGGGGGGGGCCGTGGGGACCCAGTACTTC. It yields the protein CASSQWGGAVGTQYF.